The clone carrying this T cell receptor (beta chain) has a handful of counts. Its antigen is undetermined. The data are from a study of cytomegalovirus exposure and HLA in healthy donors. Study findings and constraints: Altogether, 150 to 200 TCR beta chains were recorded as cytomegalovirus-associated. Solely CMV serostatus was available to characterize immune exposure. The classifier reportedly diagnosed cytomegalovirus status with high specificity and sensitivity.

The PCR was carried out with 60 Vbeta primers and 13 Jbeta primers. Authors' processing steps: Approximately 78 million unique TCR beta chains, some 10 million of them shared, were counted by a later analysis. The protocol was immunoSEQ multiplex PCR, while the TCRdb copy is restricted to in-frame clones and leaves out a portion. The V and J calls and clone size are taken from that table; D and trimming were inferred from the DNA. The profile covers about 160,000 clones, with about 88% appearing a single time and around 1.8% taken by the ten largest. Sequenced: PBMCs. This sequence originates from a woman aged 18-29 years in good health and CMV-seronegative.

DNA of the CDR3: TGTGCCAGCAGCTATAGGACTAGCATATTCTACAATGAGCAGTTCTTC. It specifies CASSYRTSIFYNEQFF. The J gene is TRBJ2-1, the V gene TRBV5-6; 8 bases fit TRBD2. The CDR3 is 16 amino acids. Germline V gene sequence: CDR1 SGHDT, CDR2 YYEEEE. Germline trimming cut 3 bases from V and 3 bases from J; bases unmatched to any gene: 8.